The 12 T cell receptor beta chains given below trace back to one sample, sequenced in a study of Graves' ophthalmopathy and Graves' hyperthyroidism. From RNA, the CDR3 regions of TCR beta chains were amplified and sequenced. Second-round multiplex PCR came after a first-round RT-PCR that employed HTBI primers. TCRdb reprocessed the multiplex PCR reads via MiXCR and lists one record per CDR3 protein. Of about 230,000 distinct CDR3 sequences in the sample, 45% are singletons; the top ten hold around 47%. Sequenced sample: peripheral blood. All receptors come from an adult man with Graves' ophthalmopathy.

Concerning this clonotype itself: At one of its ends the junction is not consistent with the germline gene, which may arise from a read error. The genes are TRBV7-6 and TRBJ1-2; D not certain. The CDR3 has 16 residues. In germline, CDR1 is SGHVS, CDR2 FNYEAQ. CDR3 nucleotides: TGTGTCAGCAGCTTAGAGCCAACCCTAGCTAACTATGGCTACACCTTC. Amino acid sequence: CVSSLEPTLANYGYTF.

This rearrangement joins TRBV12-5 to TRBJ1-6, with D uncertain. V was trimmed by 3 bases and J by 7 bases, leaving 10 bases between them. Germline V gene lookup returns CDR1 LGHNT and CDR2 FRNRAP. The CDR3 is 14 amino acids. The CDR3 reads CASGFAVGNSPLHF. The CDR3 nucleotides are TGTGCTAGTGGTTTTGCTGTCGGGAATTCACCCCTCCACTTT.

The genes are TRBV19 and TRBJ2-7; possibly TRBD1 for D (5 bases). This CDR3 has 16 amino acids. The V gene lost 1 base and the J gene lost 6 bases, with 19 bases spanning the gap. Germline CDR1 is LNHDA and CDR2 is SQIVND (reference sequence). The CDR3 sequence: CASSIGGTGFVTEQYF. In nucleotides, the CDR3 is TGTGCCAGTAGTATAGGAGGCACAGGCTTCGTTACCGAGCAGTACTTC.

The chain links TRBV20-1 to TRBJ2-7, with 9 bases lining up with TRBD2. Per germline, CDR1 DFQATT and CDR2 SNEGSKA (reference sequence). The CDR3 loop spans 14 amino acids. The V and J ends lost 3 bases and 2 bases, in that order; junction bases with no gene match: 5. CDR3 sequence: CSARSLAGAYEQYF. The CDR3 nucleotides are TGCAGTGCTAGGTCACTAGCGGGTGCCTACGAGCAGTACTTC.

Regarding this clonotype: The germline gene is not matched at one end of the junction; a read error may be the cause. The chain employs TRBV9 and TRBJ2-2; D possibly corresponds to TRBD1 (5 bases). CDR1 is SGDLS and CDR2 is YYNGEE in the germline V gene. The CDR3 length is 15 residues. CDR3 bases: TGCGCCAGCAGCCCATCAGGACATGGCACCGGGGAGCTGTTTTTT. Translating it yields CASSPSGHGTGELFF. The whole variable domain, filled in from reference TRBV9 and TRBJ2-2, reads DSGVTQTPKHLITATGQRVTLRCSPRSGDLSVYWYQQSLDQGLQFLIQYYNGEERAKGNILERFSAQQFPDLHSELNLSSLELGDSALYFCASSPSGHGTGELFFGEGSRLTVL.

The chain employs TRBV2 and TRBJ2-5; D gene uncertain. In germline, CDR1 is SNHLY, CDR2 FYNNEI. The CDR3 loop spans 13 amino acids. V shed 6 bases and J shed 2 bases, with 10 bases lying between them. The CDR3 here is CASRPTVQETQYF. The CDR3 nucleotides are TGTGCCAGCAGGCCTACCGTTCAAGAGACCCAGTACTTC.

This clonotype came up a few times. V and J are TRBV6-4 and TRBJ2-6; D is unclear. The CDR3 is 14 amino acids. The V gene's germline CDR1 is MRHNA and CDR2 SNTAGT. Trimming took 8 bases from V and 0 from J, leaving 8 bases between them. CDR3 in DNA: TGTGCCAGCGGAAAGAGCTCTGGGGCCAACGTCCTGACTTTC. This gives the protein CASGKSSGANVLTF.

The chain carries TRBV29-1 and TRBJ1-2; tentatively, D is TRBD1 (5 bases). The CDR3 has 14 amino acids. The germline V and J ends were trimmed by 3 bases and 5 bases, with 16 bases remaining between them. Looked up from germline, CDR1 is SQVTM and CDR2 is ANQGSEA. CDR3 sequence reads: CSVDNPGLRYGYTF. The CDR3 DNA is TGCAGCGTTGACAACCCAGGGTTACGGTATGGCTACACCTTC.

This clonotype was seen just once. A junction end diverges from the germline sequence, so it may reflect a read error. The CDR3 DNA sequence: TGTGCCAGCAGCTTCCTAGGACAGGAAAATGAAAACCTGTTTTTT. This sequence encodes CASSFLGQENENLFF. This sequence joins TRBV7-3 and TRBJ1-4; the match to TRBD1 covers 7 bases. Germline V gene data show CDR1 as SGHTA and CDR2 as FQGTGA. CDR3 length: 15 amino acids.

The chain couples TRBV2 to TRBJ1-4; TRBD1 aligns across 10 bases. CDR1 and CDR2 (germline): SNHLY, FYNNEI. This CDR3 spans 15 amino acids. The J segment lost 6 bases and the V segment lost 6 bases, leaving 7 bases of the junction unmatched. The CDR3 loop reads CASSGTGVVDEKLFF. CDR3 coding DNA: TGTGCCAGCAGCGGGACAGGGGTCGTGGATGAAAAACTGTTTTTT.

The gene calls are TRBV9 and TRBJ2-7; no reliable D call. The CDR3 runs 14 residues. The germline gives CDR1 SGDLS, CDR2 YYNGEE. Trimming took off 0 bases at V and 2 bases at J, with 9 bases between the two ends. The DNA for the CDR3 is TGTGCCAGCAGCGTAGGGTCAGGTCCCTACGAGCAGTACTTC. Protein: CASSVGSGPYEQYF.

The sample holds a few counts of this clonotype. J is TRBJ2-7 and V is TRBV7-2; 9 positions match TRBD2. V shed 3 bases and J 4 bases; nucleotides not matched to a gene: 7. CDR1 is SGHTA and CDR2 is FQGNSA in the germline V gene. There are 15 residues in the CDR3. The CDR3 spells CASSLGGGALYEQYF. CDR3 DNA sequence: TGTGCCAGCAGCTTGGGCGGGGGGGCCTTATACGAGCAGTACTTC.